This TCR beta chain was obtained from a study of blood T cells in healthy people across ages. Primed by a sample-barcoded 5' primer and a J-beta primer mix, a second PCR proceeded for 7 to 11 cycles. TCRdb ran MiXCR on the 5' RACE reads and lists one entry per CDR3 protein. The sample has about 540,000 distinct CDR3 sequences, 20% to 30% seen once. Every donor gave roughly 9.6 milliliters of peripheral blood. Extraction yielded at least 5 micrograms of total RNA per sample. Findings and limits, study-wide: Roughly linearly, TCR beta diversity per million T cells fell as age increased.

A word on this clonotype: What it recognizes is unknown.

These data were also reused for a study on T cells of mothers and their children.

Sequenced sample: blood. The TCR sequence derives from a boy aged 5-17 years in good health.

The CDR3 nucleotides read TGTGCCAGCAGCCCCTTGCCCCAGGGGCTGAGCACTGAAGCTTTCTTT. Its translation is CASSPLPQGLSTEAFF. The chain combines TRBV7-2 with TRBJ1-1; D is possibly TRBD1 (6 bases). This CDR3 is built from 16 residues. Germline CDR1 SGHTA, CDR2 FQGNSA. With 5 bases removed from V and 4 bases from J, the gap between germline ends came to 20 bases. Supplemented by reference TRBV7-2 and TRBJ1-1, the full variable domain reads GAGVSQSPSNKVTEKGKDVELRCDPISGHTALYWYRQSLGQGLEFLIYFQGNSAPDKSGLPSDRFSAERTGGSVSTLTIQRTQQEDSAVYLCASSPLPQGLSTEAFFGQGTRLTVV.